This is a list of T cell receptor beta chains from one sample in a study of T cell responses to AZD1222 COVID-19 vaccine. The table came from immunoSEQ multiplex PCR; TCRdb's copy has only in-frame clones and leaves some out. The sample includes 89,000 or so clones, approximately 90% of them seen just once. The sequencing here drew on peripheral blood, taken 28 days after the second AZD1222 dose. These receptors originate from an adult who received the AZD1222 COVID-19 vaccine. CDR3s leave out the opening cysteine and the closing phenylalanine or tryptophan. D genes are given only for firm matches. Some rows mark clone size as missing; the rest say once, few, many or name a class of expanded clone.

abundance: -
d_gene: -
j_gene: TRBJ1-6
v_gene: TRBV28
CDR3aa: ASSFSNSPLH

abundance: -
d_gene: -
j_gene: TRBJ2-5
v_gene: TRBV6-5
CDR3aa: ASSTTRGRGTQY

abundance: -
d_gene: TRBD2
j_gene: TRBJ2-3
v_gene: TRBV4-3
CDR3aa: ASSQGVGAGVRDTQY

abundance: -
d_gene: -
j_gene: TRBJ1-5
v_gene: TRBV6-1
CDR3aa: ASSEEAGSNQPQH

abundance: -
d_gene: -
j_gene: TRBJ1-4
v_gene: TRBV28
CDR3aa: ASSLEGANEKLF

abundance: -
d_gene: TRBD1
j_gene: TRBJ2-5
v_gene: TRBV5-1
CDR3aa: ASSLSGTGGGETQY

abundance: -
d_gene: -
j_gene: TRBJ2-5
v_gene: TRBV7-2
CDR3aa: ASPERGSQETQY

abundance: few
d_gene: -
j_gene: TRBJ1-1
v_gene: TRBV11-2
CDR3aa: ASSLRGAYTEAF

abundance: -
d_gene: -
j_gene: TRBJ1-5
v_gene: TRBV9
CDR3aa: ASSGTGMDQPQH

abundance: -
d_gene: -
j_gene: TRBJ1-1
v_gene: TRBV7-2
CDR3aa: ASSPGAETEAF

abundance: -
d_gene: -
j_gene: TRBJ1-6
v_gene: TRBV4-2
CDR3aa: ASSQGVGGLNSPLH

abundance: -
d_gene: -
j_gene: TRBJ2-3
v_gene: TRBV20-1
CDR3aa: SASPSLIQPADTQY

abundance: -
d_gene: -
j_gene: TRBJ1-6
v_gene: TRBV3-1/TRBV3-2
CDR3aa: ASSYSIPISYIYSPLH

abundance: -
d_gene: -
j_gene: TRBJ2-7
v_gene: TRBV10-2
CDR3aa: ASTPLGYPGEQY

abundance: -
d_gene: -
j_gene: TRBJ2-6
v_gene: TRBV2
CDR3aa: ASSADSGANVLT

abundance: -
d_gene: TRBD1
j_gene: TRBJ1-2
v_gene: TRBV19
CDR3aa: ASSTTGTANYGYT

abundance: once
d_gene: -
j_gene: TRBJ1-2
v_gene: TRBV27
CDR3aa: ASSLSLPQGPYYGYT

abundance: once
d_gene: -
j_gene: TRBJ2-7
v_gene: TRBV2
CDR3aa: ASGQYLDEQY

abundance: -
d_gene: TRBD2
j_gene: TRBJ2-1
v_gene: TRBV14
CDR3aa: ASSPLWASGRNEQF

abundance: -
d_gene: TRBD1
j_gene: TRBJ1-4
v_gene: TRBV2
CDR3aa: ASPWTGGTNEKLF